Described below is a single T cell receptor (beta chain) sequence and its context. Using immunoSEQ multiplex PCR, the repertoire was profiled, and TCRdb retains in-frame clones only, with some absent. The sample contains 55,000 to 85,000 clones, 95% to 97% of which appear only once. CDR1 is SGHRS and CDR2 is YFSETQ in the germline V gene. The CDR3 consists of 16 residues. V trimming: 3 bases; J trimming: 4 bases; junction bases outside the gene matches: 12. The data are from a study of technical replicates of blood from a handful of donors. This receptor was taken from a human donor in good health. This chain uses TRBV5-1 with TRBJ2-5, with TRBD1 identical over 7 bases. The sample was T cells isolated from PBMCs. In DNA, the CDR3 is TGCGCCAGCAGCTCGGGATTGACAGGGTACGGAGAGACCCAGTACTTC. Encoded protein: CASSSGLTGYGETQYF.